These 11 T cell receptor beta chains originate from one sample sequenced in a study of CD8 T cells in Susac syndrome. When the RNA was reverse transcribed, random hexamers were used with an input of roughly 0.45 to 1 ug. TCRdb processed the immunoSEQ multiplex PCR reads anew with MiXCR; each CDR3 protein has one entry. The data hold about 180,000 distinct CDR3 sequences, with around 95% observed a single time. Material: CD4+ T cells from PBMCs. These receptors were taken from a human donor with multiple sclerosis.

V usage is TRBV3-1 and J usage is TRBJ1-1; possible D gene TRBD1, 5 bases. The CDR3 extends over 14 amino acids. Trimming took off 0 bases at V and 10 bases at J, with 15 bases between the two ends. Germline V gene data show CDR1 as LGHDT and CDR2 as YNNKEL (reference sequence). The CDR3 nucleotides are TGTGCCAGCAGCCAAGATCGGGGCATGGCTAGAGCTTTCTTT. Translated: CASSQDRGMARAFF.

CDR3 residues: CASSSGQPNTEAFF. CDR3 bases: TGTGCCAGCAGCTCCGGACAGCCGAACACTGAAGCTTTCTTT. The rearrangement uses TRBV5-6 and TRBJ1-1, with D possibly matching TRBD1 (6 bases). This CDR3 contains 14 residues. From germline, CDR1 is SGHDT and CDR2 YYEEEE. With 3 bases removed from V and 1 base from J, the gap between germline ends came to 10 bases.

The V gene is TRBV9, the J gene TRBJ2-7, with D uncertain. Germline V CDR1 and CDR2: SGDLS, YYNGEE. This CDR3 contains 14 residues. V lost 0 bases and J lost 3, with 10 bases in between. CDR3 in amino acids: CASSVAEPGYEQYF. The CDR3 DNA follows: TGTGCCAGCAGCGTAGCCGAGCCAGGCTACGAGCAGTACTTC.

The chain has TRBV29-1 and TRBJ2-2; 8 bases map to TRBD2. The V gene end was trimmed by 6 bases and the J gene end by 5 bases; junction bases not matched to a gene: 5. The CDR3 length is 13 residues. Germline-derived CDR1 and CDR2 are SQVTM and ANQGSEA. The CDR3 loop is CSVSGGYTGELFF. CDR3 bases: TGCAGCGTGAGCGGGGGTTATACCGGGGAGCTGTTTTTT.

The chain couples TRBV7-7 to TRBJ2-7; tentatively, D is TRBD1 (7 bases). Between the trimmed V and J ends, which lost 3 bases and 3 bases, there was a span of 15 bases. This CDR3 has 15 residues. Germline assignment: CDR1 SSHAT and CDR2 FNYEAQ (reference sequence). This CDR3 is CASSLGDRDFYEQYF. As DNA, the CDR3 is TGTGCCAGCAGCTTGGGAGACAGGGACTTCTACGAGCAGTACTTC. The variable domain in full, with the rest retrieved from reference TRBV7-7 and TRBJ2-7, is GAGVSQSPRYKVTKRGQDVTLRCDPISSHATLYWYQQALGQGPEFLTYFNYEAQPDKSGLPSDRFSAERPEGSISTLTIQRTEQRDSAMYRCASSLGDRDFYEQYFGPGTRLTVT.

The chain couples TRBV5-1 to TRBJ2-1; D not resolved. V was pared by 2 bases and J by 3 bases, with 3 bases between. Germline CDR1 SGHRS, CDR2 YFSETQ. The length of the CDR3 is 12 residues. The CDR3 DNA follows: TGCGCCAGCAGCTTCAACTACAATGAGCAGTTCTTC. Translated: CASSFNYNEQFF.

This chain uses TRBV12-3 or TRBV12-4 with TRBJ1-5; 8 positions match TRBD1. The V and J ends lost 6 bases and 4 bases, in that order; junction bases with no gene match: 2. This CDR3 region has 13 residues. DNA for the CDR3: TGTGCCAGCAGAGGACAGGGAAATCAGCCCCAGCATTTT. The encoded protein is CASRGQGNQPQHF.

This chain's CDR3 is CAISEGIPDEQYF. CDR3 nucleotides: TGTGCCATCAGTGAAGGGATACCGGACGAGCAGTACTTC. V is TRBV10-3 and J is TRBJ2-7; the D is unclear. Trimming removed 3 bases from V and 5 bases from J, with 11 bases in between. CDR1 is ENHRY, CDR2 SYGVKD, per germline. This CDR3 has 13 residues.

This clonotype showed up just once. V is TRBV5-1 and J is TRBJ1-1; 7 positions agree with TRBD1. CDR1 and CDR2 (germline): SGHRS, YFSETQ. The CDR3 has 14 residues. V shed 4 bases, J shed 1 base, and the junction held 4 bases outside the gene matches. This CDR3 is CASSRRDRNTEAFF. For the CDR3, the DNA is TGCGCCAGCAGCCGCCGGGACAGGAACACTGAAGCTTTCTTT.

The chain links TRBV20-1 to TRBJ2-5; TRBD2 might be the D (6 bases). The V end was cut by 3 bases, the J end by 1 base, with 12 bases between. This CDR3 is 14 amino acids long. Germline V gene sequence: CDR1 DFQATT, CDR2 SNEGSKA (reference sequence). The CDR3 DNA follows: TGCAGTGCTAGGAGGAGGGTTAGCCAAGAGACCCAGTACTTC. Protein product: CSARRRVSQETQYF.

The rearrangement links TRBV28 to TRBJ1-1; no firm D call. This CDR3 is built from 11 residues. V was clipped by 7 bases and J by 3 bases, with 6 bases between them. CDR1 and CDR2 from the germline V gene are MDHEN and SYDVKM. CDR3 in amino acids: CASTGYTEAFF. The DNA for the CDR3 is TGTGCCAGCACCGGATACACTGAAGCTTTCTTT.